This T cell receptor (beta chain) comes out of a study of cytotoxic CD8 clonotypes in ibrutinib-treated CLL. Repertoires were generated with immunoSEQ multiplex PCR, while TCRdb's copy carries only in-frame clones and drops some. The data hold roughly 200,000 clones, with about three quarters observed a single time. This clone was detected only a few times. The antigen is unknown. A much larger clonotype is one base distant, so this may be a read error. Points from the study as a whole: Stable or contracted on treatment, public clonotypes were also uncommon. Sampling schedules were unmatched across sustained-remission and progressing patients.

CDR3 length: 14 residues. Trimming stripped 0 bases from V and 6 bases from J, with 11 bases between. The germline CDR1 and CDR2 sequences are LGHNA and YNFKEQ. This clonotype was obtained from a human donor with chronic lymphocytic leukemia. The sequencing used PBMCs, collected after 12 months of ibrutinib treatment. The chain carries TRBV4-2 and TRBJ1-1; no reliable D call. CDR3 DNA: TGTGCCAGCAGCCAAGATAGGTTGAGCGCTGAAGCTTTCTTT. It encodes CASSQDRLSAEAFF.